Listed here are 2 T cell receptor beta chains from one sample, sequenced in a study of blood T cells in healthy people across ages. With a J-beta primer mix and a sample-barcoded 5' primer, a second PCR ran 7 to 11 cycles. TCRdb fed the 5' RACE reads into MiXCR, producing one record per CDR3 protein. The sample has around 500,000 distinct CDR3 sequences; around half are singletons. Sequences were obtained from blood. The receptors here all came from a man older than 75 in good health.

This clonotype was seen ten or more times. V is TRBV7-9 and J is TRBJ1-2, with D possibly matching TRBD1 (5 bases). Trimming shortened V by 0 bases and J by 5 bases, and 13 bases separated the two germline ends. The length of the CDR3 is 15 residues. Germline V CDR1 and CDR2: SEHNR, FQNEAQ (reference sequence). CDR3 DNA: TGTGCCAGCAGCTTAGCCACAGGAAGCGCTTATGGCTACACCTTC. It codes for CASSLATGSAYGYTF.

This clonotype was detected only a few times. The CDR3 region has the DNA TGCAGTGCTCACGGGACTAGCGGGGACAATGAGCAGTTCTTC. Translated, it gives CSAHGTSGDNEQFF. This chain uses TRBV20-1 with TRBJ2-1, with 13 bases fitting TRBD2. CDR1 DFQATT and CDR2 SNEGSKA come from the germline V gene (reference sequence). V lost 5 bases and J lost 5; bases outside the gene matches: 3. The CDR3 covers 14 residues.